The 22 T cell receptor beta chains below come from one sample, sequenced in a study of immune characterization of retroperitoneal liposarcoma. TCRdb re-derived calls from the PCR reads in MiXCR, one entry per CDR3 protein. Of around 20,000 distinct CDR3 sequences listed, 35% to 45% are singletons. The material sequenced was blood. The source of these receptors is a male donor with retroperitoneal liposarcoma.

The chain uses TRBV7-2 and TRBJ1-2; D not certain. Between the trimmed V and J ends, which lost 5 bases and 3 bases, there was a span of 10 bases. The CDR3 is 13 residues long. From germline, CDR1 is SGHTA and CDR2 FQGNSA. CDR3 nucleotide sequence: TGTGCCAGCAGCCCCGGACGGGACTATGGCTACACCTTC. Its translation: CASSPGRDYGYTF.

This chain links TRBV6-6 with TRBJ2-3; a possible D gene is TRBD1 (6 bases). CDR1 and CDR2 from the germline V gene are MNHNY and SVGAGI (reference sequence). With 6 bases removed from V and 2 bases from J, the gap between germline ends came to 18 bases. This CDR3 is 16 amino acids long. CDR3 region: CASSQTGLAHTDTQYF. The CDR3 nucleotides read TGTGCCAGCAGCCAAACAGGGTTGGCCCACACAGATACGCAGTATTTT.

This chain uses TRBV11-2 with TRBJ2-3; D is perhaps TRBD1 or TRBD2 (5 bases each). Germline V gene lookup returns CDR1 SGHAT and CDR2 FQNNGV. This CDR3 has 15 residues. V was clipped by 2 bases and J by 0 bases, with 9 bases between them. The CDR3 DNA reads TGTGCCAGCAGCTTAAGGGGAGTGAGCACAGATACGCAGTATTTT. Translated: CASSLRGVSTDTQYF.

J is TRBJ2-1 and V is TRBV7-2; D is undetermined. In germline, CDR1 is SGHTA, CDR2 FQGNSA. CDR3 length equals 10 residues. The germline V and J ends were trimmed by 7 bases and 7 bases, with 5 bases remaining between them. The CDR3 reads CASNQNEQFF. CDR3 nucleotide sequence: TGTGCCAGCAACCAAAATGAGCAGTTCTTC.

The genes are TRBV6-1 and TRBJ1-2; 9 bases are shared with TRBD1. The V segment lost 5 bases and the J segment 8 bases; nucleotides outside the gene matches: 6. Germline lookup yields CDR1 MNHNS and CDR2 SASEGT. This CDR3 has 13 residues. This chain's CDR3 is CASSFTGTGGYTF. The CDR3 DNA follows: TGTGCCAGCAGTTTTACCGGGACAGGGGGCTACACCTTC.

The chain couples TRBV11-3 to TRBJ2-7; the match to TRBD2 covers 13 bases. J was trimmed by 2 bases and V by 0 bases; bases with no gene match: 16. The CDR3 has 21 amino acids. Germline V gene lookup returns CDR1 SGHNT and CDR2 YENEEA. The CDR3 spells CASSLDRAGGLAGPKTYEQYF. The DNA for the CDR3 is TGTGCCAGCAGCTTAGATCGGGCCGGGGGACTAGCGGGACCAAAGACCTACGAGCAGTACTTC.

V and J are TRBV12-3 or TRBV12-4 and TRBJ2-4; 8 bases map to TRBD1. V was pared by 5 bases and J by 0 bases, with 9 bases of the junction left unmatched. The CDR3 is made up of 17 amino acids. The CDR3 here is CASSGTDRGLAKNIQYF. The CDR3, as DNA: TGTGCCAGCAGTGGGACCGACAGGGGCCTAGCCAAAAACATTCAGTACTTC.

The rearrangement links TRBV6-1 to TRBJ1-2, with TRBD1 as a possible D gene (5 bases). CDR1 and CDR2 from the germline V gene are MNHNS and SASEGT. CDR3 size: 14 residues. Trimming took 1 base from V and 4 from J, leaving 10 bases between them. CDR3 in amino acids: CASSEGGEGYGYTF. CDR3 nucleotides: TGTGCCAGCAGTGAAGGGGGGGAGGGCTATGGCTACACCTTC.

This clonotype occurred a few times. The chain employs TRBV27 and TRBJ2-3; 14 positions agree with TRBD2. The J segment lost 5 bases and the V segment lost 3 bases, leaving 7 bases of the junction unmatched. The CDR3 covers 17 residues. The V gene's germline CDR1 is MNHEY and CDR2 SMNVEV (reference sequence). This CDR3 reads CASSFGTSGRVGDTQYF. The CDR3 bases are TGTGCCAGCAGTTTCGGGACTAGCGGGAGAGTTGGAGATACGCAGTATTTT.

The gene calls are TRBV25-1 and TRBJ1-6; D uncertain. Trimming took 1 base from V and 7 from J, leaving 8 bases between them. The CDR3 consists of 14 residues. Germline loops: CDR1 MGHDK, CDR2 SYGVNS. CDR3 coding DNA: TGTGCCAGCAGTGAATTCGTGTGGAATTCACCCCTCCACTTT. Its protein product is CASSEFVWNSPLHF.

The sample holds many counts of this clonotype. This sequence joins TRBV27 and TRBJ2-5; D is ambiguous. Trimming removed 1 base from V and 1 base from J, with 7 bases in between. The CDR3 spans 14 residues. Germline CDR1 is MNHEY and CDR2 is SMNVEV (reference sequence). The CDR3 DNA is TGTGCCAGCAGTTTATATCCAGTCCAAGAGACCCAGTACTTC. Its protein is CASSLYPVQETQYF.

This clonotype was picked up a small number of times. This chain connects TRBV6-1 to TRBJ2-7; 9 positions agree with TRBD1. The CDR3 has 15 residues. Germline trimming cut 2 bases from V and 0 bases from J; bases unmatched to any gene: 2. CDR1 and CDR2 (germline): MNHNS, SASEGT. CDR3 DNA: TGTGCCAGCAGTGAATTGACAGGGGGCTCCTACGAGCAGTACTTC. Its protein is CASSELTGGSYEQYF.

The chain couples TRBV12-3 or TRBV12-4 to TRBJ1-1; unclear D gene. V shed 5 bases and J shed 0 bases, with 10 bases lying between them. This CDR3 region has 14 residues. The CDR3 DNA reads as TGTGCCAGCAGTCCGGGGAACTTGAACACTGAAGCTTTCTTT. This translates into CASSPGNLNTEAFF.

This clonotype was observed at least ten times. The chain has TRBV6-6 and TRBJ2-1; 10 nucleotides match TRBD1. V was pared by 0 bases and J by 10 bases, with 12 bases of the junction left unmatched. Germline V lookup: CDR1 MNHNY, CDR2 SVGAGI (reference sequence). This CDR3 has 17 residues. The CDR3 bases are TGTGCCAGCAGTTACTCGAATTACGGGACAGGGGCATACGAGCAGTTCTTC. Translation: CASSYSNYGTGAYEQFF.

By proportion, this clonotype is medium-sized. V gene TRBV7-2 combines with J gene TRBJ2-3, with D unresolved. From germline, CDR1 is SGHTA and CDR2 FQGNSA. The CDR3 is 14 residues long. Trimming left V 6 bases short and J 4 bases short, with 14 bases between. The CDR3 DNA reads TGTGCCAGCAGTTCAAGGGCCACATCAGATACGCAGTATTTT. Amino acids: CASSSRATSDTQYF. Complete variable domain (other parts from reference TRBV7-2 and TRBJ2-3): GAGVSQSPSNKVTEKGKDVELRCDPISGHTALYWYRQSLGQGLEFLIYFQGNSAPDKSGLPSDRFSAERTGGSVSTLTIQRTQQEDSAVYLCASSSRATSDTQYFGPGTRLTVL.

This clonotype occurred many times. The chain combines TRBV7-2 with TRBJ2-5, with TRBD2 identical over 11 bases. Judging by the DNA end, TRBJ2-7 fits better; the J call may be wrong. This CDR3 is built from 17 residues. Germline V lookup: CDR1 SGHTA, CDR2 FQGNSA. DNA for the CDR3: TGTGCCAGCAGCTTCACTAGCGGGGGTACAAAAACCTACGAGCAGTACTTC. Its protein is CASSFTSGGTKTYEQYF.

This chain uses TRBV7-2 with TRBJ2-3; 11 bases are shared with TRBD2. Germline V gives CDR1 SGHTA, CDR2 FQGNSA. CDR3 length: 16 residues. The junction had 5 bases not matched to a gene; V was cut back by 1 base and J by 5 bases. CDR3 DNA sequence: TGTGCCAGCAGCTTAGATAGCGGGGGGGCCAGAGATACGCAGTATTTT. Its protein is CASSLDSGGARDTQYF. Supplemented by reference TRBV7-2 and TRBJ2-3, the full variable domain reads GAGVSQSPSNKVTEKGKDVELRCDPISGHTALYWYRQSLGQGLEFLIYFQGNSAPDKSGLPSDRFSAERTGGSVSTLTIQRTQQEDSAVYLCASSLDSGGARDTQYFGPGTRLTVL.

This clonotype was observed at least ten times. This chain links TRBV12-3 or TRBV12-4 with TRBJ2-4; 11 bases align to TRBD1. This CDR3 has 14 amino acids. V gave up 7 bases and J gave up 13 bases; unmatched junction bases: 12. The CDR3 here is CASIRTGGFDEQYF. The CDR3 DNA reads TGTGCCAGCATCCGGACAGGGGGCTTTGATGAGCAGTACTTC.

As to this clonotype: At one boundary the junction diverges from the germline segment, which might be a read error. This sequence joins TRBV14 and TRBJ2-3; D not certain. Germline CDR1 and CDR2: SGHDN and FVKESK. This CDR3 is 13 amino acids long. The CDR3 nucleotides are TGTGCCAGCAAATCCCAGTGGGCAGATACGCAGTATTTC. Translated: CASKSQWADTQYF.

This rearrangement joins TRBV12-5 to TRBJ2-5, with 8 bases lining up with TRBD1. The J call may be incorrect, as the DNA end agrees better with TRBJ2-7. Germline CDR1 reads LGHNT; CDR2 reads FRNRAP. CDR3 length: 15 amino acids. Here the CDR3 DNA reads TGTGCTAGTGGTTTGTGGACAGGGAAGGGTGGCGAGCAGTACTTC. This codes for CASGLWTGKGGEQYF.

This clonotype was seen at least ten times. V is TRBV11-2 and J is TRBJ2-2; D call uncertain. The CDR3 spans 13 residues. Between the trimmed V and J ends, which lost 5 bases and 1 base, there was a span of 5 bases. The germline V gene encodes CDR1 SGHAT and CDR2 FQNNGV. The CDR3 DNA sequence: TGTGCCAGCAGCCCCGGGAACACCGGGGAGCTGTTTTTT. This gives the protein CASSPGNTGELFF. Full variable domain (remainder filled in from reference TRBV11-2 and TRBJ2-2): EAGVAQSPRYKIIEKRQSVAFWCNPISGHATLYWYQQILGQGPKLLIQFQNNGVVDDSQLPKDRFSAERLKGVDSTLKIQPAKLEDSAVYLCASSPGNTGELFFGEGSRLTVL.

This clonotype was picked up many times. The V and J genes are TRBV11-2 and TRBJ2-1; a possible D gene is TRBD1 (5 bases). This CDR3 spans 14 amino acids. The V end was cut by 3 bases, the J end by 7 bases, with 13 bases between. The V gene's germline CDR1 is SGHAT and CDR2 FQNNGV. CDR3 loop: CASSFSRDGNEQFF. As DNA, the CDR3 is TGTGCCAGCAGCTTTAGCAGGGATGGAAATGAGCAGTTCTTC.